This is a list of T cell receptor beta chains from one sample in a study of blood T cell repertoires in COVID-19. Produced via immunoSEQ multiplex PCR; TCRdb's table is partial and in-frame only. The profile shows 130,000 or so clones, almost 70% of them singletons. Source material: peripheral blood. These receptors were collected from a woman in her seventies with acute or convalescent COVID-19. CDR3s include the opening cysteine and the closing phenylalanine or tryptophan. A D gene is named only where the DNA matches it firmly. Where a row states a size, it is once, few, many or the class of an expanded clone; other rows omit it.

TGTGCCAGCAGTGAATCACTAGCGGTTTTAAGCACAGATACGCAGTATTTT	CASSESLAVLSTDTQYF	17	TRBJ2-3	TRBD2	.	TRBV2
TGTGCCAGTAGTGAGACAGGGGGCCGGGCAGATACGCAGTATTTT	CASSETGGRADTQYF	15	TRBJ2-3	TRBD1	.	TRBV19
TGTGCCAGCAGCCGCAGGGGGGACTATGGCTACACCTTC	CASSRRGDYGYTF	13	TRBJ1-2	TRBD1	few	TRBV4-2
TGTGCCAGCAGTAGGGGGCGCCCCGGCTATGGCTACACCTTC	CASSRGRPGYGYTF	14	TRBJ1-2	TRBD1	.	TRBV6-5
TGTGCCAGCACTCAAGGCGGGAAATCCTACAATGAGCAGTTCTTC	CASTQGGKSYNEQFF	15	TRBJ2-1	.	.	TRBV9
TGTGCCAGCAGCTTAGGGCTAGCGGGGCACAATGAGCAGTTCTTC	CASSLGLAGHNEQFF	15	TRBJ2-1	TRBD2	.	TRBV11-2
TGTGCCACCTCCGGGACTCTCTCCTACGAGCAGTACTTC	CATSGTLSYEQYF	13	TRBJ2-7	.	.	TRBV15
TGCAGCGTTGAGAGACAGGGGAAGGGGGATGAGCAGTTCTTC	CSVERQGKGDEQFF	14	TRBJ2-1	TRBD1	.	TRBV29-1
TGTGCCTGGAGATGGTCAGGGACAAACACCGGGGAGCTGTTTTTT	CAWRWSGTNTGELFF	15	TRBJ2-2	.	.	TRBV30
TGTGCCAGTAGTATCCTTAGGGGACAGGGGGTTTCTGGGGCCAACGTCCTGACTTTC	CASSILRGQGVSGANVLTF	19	TRBJ2-6	TRBD1	.	TRBV19
TGTGCCACCCAGACTGAAGAGACCCAGTACTTC	CATQTEETQYF	11	TRBJ2-5	.	once	TRBV10-3
TGCGCCAGCAGCCAAGAAGTGACGGGGAACTATGGCTACACCTTC	CASSQEVTGNYGYTF	15	TRBJ1-2	.	.	TRBV4-3
TGTGCCAGCAGTTACGGGCAGGCCGGCTACGAGCAGTACTTC	CASSYGQAGYEQYF	14	TRBJ2-7	.	once	TRBV6-5
TGTGCCAGCAACTCACAGGGGGCAGGGGAGACCCAGTACTTC	CASNSQGAGETQYF	14	TRBJ2-5	TRBD1	.	TRBV11-2
TGTGCCAGCTTGAAACAGGGGAACACTGAAGCTTTCTTT	CASLKQGNTEAFF	13	TRBJ1-1	.	.	TRBV19
TGCGCCAGCAGCTTGGGCAGGGGTGACGAGCAGTACTTC	CASSLGRGDEQYF	13	TRBJ2-7	.	.	TRBV5-1
TGTGCCAGCAGTTCAGTCCCGGGACAGGGACTCAACTATGGCTACACCTTC	CASSSVPGQGLNYGYTF	17	TRBJ1-2	TRBD1	.	TRBV7-2
TGTGCCAGCAGCTTGTTCAGGGGATACACCGGGGAGCTGTTTTTT	CASSLFRGYTGELFF	15	TRBJ2-2	.	.	TRBV5-4
TGTGCCACCAGCAGACCTCCCCGTAATGAAAAACTGTTTTTT	CATSRPPRNEKLFF	14	TRBJ1-4	.	.	TRBV15
TGTGCCAGCAGTTCGGGGCTAGCGGGAGTCAATGAGCAGTTCTTC	CASSSGLAGVNEQFF	15	TRBJ2-1	TRBD2	.	TRBV6-5
TGTGCCGCCTCCGGGGGGGGCTCCTACAATGAGCAGTTCTTC	CAASGGGSYNEQFF	14	TRBJ2-1	TRBD2	few	TRBV3-1/TRBV3-2
TGCAGCGTTTCGGAGGGGAACACTGAAGCTTTCTTT	CSVSEGNTEAFF	12	TRBJ1-1	.	.	TRBV29-1
TGTGCCAGTACTACAGGGGGACCCTACAATGAGCAGTTCTTC	CASTTGGPYNEQFF	14	TRBJ2-1	TRBD1	few	TRBV19
TGTGCCAGCAGCCAGGTAGCGAACACTGAAGCTTTCTTT	CASSQVANTEAFF	13	TRBJ1-1	.	few	TRBV3-1/TRBV3-2
TGTGCCACCAGTGCCACCGCGGGGGCTGAGCAGTTCTTC	CATSATAGAEQFF	13	TRBJ2-1	.	.	TRBV24-1
TGTGCCACCTCCTACAGGGAAGGTCTCTATGGCTACACCTTC	CATSYREGLYGYTF	14	TRBJ1-2	.	.	TRBV19
TGTGCCAGCAGTTTGCTAACCGGGACAGCTACCTACGAGCAGTACTTC	CASSLLTGTATYEQYF	16	TRBJ2-7	TRBD1	.	TRBV28
TGTGCCAGTAGTATAGGGCAGGGGGCGTTCGAGCAGTACTTC	CASSIGQGAFEQYF	14	TRBJ2-7	TRBD1	.	TRBV19
TGTGCCAGCAGTCAAGCGAAAGGATACAATGAGCAGTTCTTC	CASSQAKGYNEQFF	14	TRBJ2-1	.	.	TRBV6-2/TRBV6-3
TGTGCCAGCAGCATCAGAGGGTCAGGGACAGGGGGCGCGGGCACAGATACGCAGTATTTT	CASSIRGSGTGGAGTDTQYF	20	TRBJ2-3	TRBD1	.	TRBV9
TGTGCCAGCAGCGTTGAGGTCGACACTGAAGCTTTCTTT	CASSVEVDTEAFF	13	TRBJ1-1	.	.	TRBV7-2
TGTGCCAGCAGTTACAAACGACAGATCATGAACACTGAAGCTTTCTTT	CASSYKRQIMNTEAFF	16	TRBJ1-1	.	few	TRBV28
TGTGCCAGCAGTGAAGACCTTGGCCACTATGGCTACACCTTC	CASSEDLGHYGYTF	14	TRBJ1-2	.	.	TRBV2
TGTGCCAGCAGTGCGCGTGGAGCCTCCTCTGGAAACACCATATATTTT	CASSARGASSGNTIYF	16	TRBJ1-3	.	.	TRBV6-1
TGTGCCAGCAGCTTAGATGGGACAGTCAATTCACCCCTCCACTTT	CASSLDGTVNSPLHF	15	TRBJ1-6	TRBD1	.	TRBV11-2
TGTGCCAGCAGACCCGACAGGGCCACTAATTCACCCCTCCACTTT	CASRPDRATNSPLHF	15	TRBJ1-6	TRBD1	.	TRBV2
TGTGCCAGCAGCTTAGTACCAGGGTCCGGCAGGCCGAGCTCCTACGAGCAGTACTTC	CASSLVPGSGRPSSYEQYF	19	TRBJ2-7	.	.	TRBV7-8
TGCGCCAGCAGCTTGGGGGACAGACGCACAGATACGCAGTATTTT	CASSLGDRRTDTQYF	15	TRBJ2-3	TRBD1	.	TRBV5-1
TGTGCCAGCTTTCCCGGACTGACAACTAATGAAAAACTGTTTTTT	CASFPGLTTNEKLFF	15	TRBJ1-4	.	.	TRBV18
TGTGCCAGCAGTTTAGGGGACTTCAGGGACGAGCAGTACTTC	CASSLGDFRDEQYF	14	TRBJ2-7	.	.	TRBV28
TGCAGCGTAGGAAGGGGTAGAGGAACCGGGGAGCTGTTTTTT	CSVGRGRGTGELFF	14	TRBJ2-2	.	.	TRBV29-1
TGTGCCAGCAGCTGGGGACAGGGGATCTATGGCTACACCTTC	CASSWGQGIYGYTF	14	TRBJ1-2	TRBD1	few	TRBV7-9
TGCGCCAGCAGCTTGACCGCGAACTCTGGAAACACCATATATTTT	CASSLTANSGNTIYF	15	TRBJ1-3	.	few	TRBV5-1
TGTGCCAGCAGCTCGGGAACAAGTATGAACTATGGCTACACCTTC	CASSSGTSMNYGYTF	15	TRBJ1-2	.	.	TRBV3-1/TRBV3-2
TGCAGCGTTTTCGGGGACAGGGCTGGTGAAAAACTGTTTTTT	CSVFGDRAGEKLFF	14	TRBJ1-4	TRBD1	.	TRBV29-1
TGTGCCAGCAGTTTGTCGGGGACCTACGAGCAGTACTTC	CASSLSGTYEQYF	13	TRBJ2-7	.	few	TRBV12-3/TRBV12-4
TGTGCCACCAGCAGAGATGGGGACAGGGGCGACGAAAAACTGTTTTTT	CATSRDGDRGDEKLFF	16	TRBJ1-4	TRBD1	.	TRBV15
TGTGCCAGCAGCCGGGACAGCCGGGAAAAACTGTTTTTT	CASSRDSREKLFF	13	TRBJ1-4	TRBD1	.	TRBV7-8
TGTGCCAGCATCTTGCGGTCCGGTGGCAATGAGCAGTTCTTC	CASILRSGGNEQFF	14	TRBJ2-1	.	.	TRBV28
TGTGCCAGCAGCAAAGGGGAAGCCAGGGATTACTCCTACGAGCAGTACTTC	CASSKGEARDYSYEQYF	17	TRBJ2-7	.	.	TRBV21-1
TGTGCCAGCAGCCTGGGGGCGGGCGCTATCTATGGCTACACCTTC	CASSLGAGAIYGYTF	15	TRBJ1-2	.	few	TRBV3-1/TRBV3-2
TGTGCCAGCAGCTACAGGGGAACGGAGACCCAGTACTTC	CASSYRGTETQYF	13	TRBJ2-5	TRBD1	.	TRBV7-2
TGTGCCAGCAGCTTTTTGGGACTGCAAAATTCACCCCTCCACTTT	CASSFLGLQNSPLHF	15	TRBJ1-6	.	once	TRBV7-2
TGCGCCAGCAGCCAAGGGGAGCGGGGGTCCTACGAGCAGTACTTC	CASSQGERGSYEQYF	15	TRBJ2-7	TRBD2	.	TRBV4-1
TGTGCCATCAGTGGACAGGGGACAGGCCTAGATACGCAGTATTTT	CAISGQGTGLDTQYF	15	TRBJ2-3	TRBD1	few	TRBV10-3
TGCGCCAGCAGCCAAGCATTACAGGGTTTTGTAGCCGGGGAGCTGTTTTTT	CASSQALQGFVAGELFF	17	TRBJ2-2	.	.	TRBV4-1
TGTGCCAGCAGGTTAGGGACTTGGCAGCAGAACACCGGGGAGCTGTTTTTT	CASRLGTWQQNTGELFF	17	TRBJ2-2	.	.	TRBV11-2
TGCAGCGTCTTCAGGGCAATGAACACTGAAGCTTTCTTT	CSVFRAMNTEAFF	13	TRBJ1-1	.	.	TRBV29-1
TGTGCCTGGAGTAGGAGGGAGCGGGAGACCCAGTACTTC	CAWSRRERETQYF	13	TRBJ2-5	.	.	TRBV30
TGTGCCATCAGTGGGGGCGGGGTAAACACCGGGGAGCTGTTTTTT	CAISGGGVNTGELFF	15	TRBJ2-2	.	once	TRBV10-3